Following are 8 T cell receptor beta chains from one sample sequenced in a study of control samples from healthy donors and cancer patients. Libraries were prepared by immunoSEQ multiplex PCR; TCRdb keeps only in-frame clonotypes and omits some of them. Here the sample spans 150,000 to 200,000 clones, 92% being singletons. The sample taken for sequencing was blood. These receptors all come from a woman aged 25 to 45 in good health.

The rearrangement uses TRBV7-6 and TRBJ2-7, with 10 positions matching TRBD2. Germline CDR1 SGHVS, CDR2 FNYEAQ. This CDR3 spans 15 amino acids. Trimming removed 5 bases from V and 0 bases from J; junction bases left unmatched: 4. CDR3 nucleotides: TGTGCCAGCAGCAAACTAGCGGGGCGCTCCTACGAGCAGTACTTC. Translating gives CASSKLAGRSYEQYF.

This clone is labeled as medium-sized. J is TRBJ1-2 and V is TRBV3-1 (or the pseudogene TRBV3-2); the D is unclear. CDR1 is LGHDT and CDR2 is YNNKEL in the germline V gene (reference sequence). V dropped 4 bases and J dropped 5 bases, with 11 bases sitting between them. The CDR3 runs to 13 residues. The CDR3 region has the DNA TGTGCCAGCAGCCCTATCAAGGGATATGGCTACACCTTC. Translated, it gives CASSPIKGYGYTF.

This rearrangement joins TRBV7-9 to TRBJ2-5; 7 bases fit TRBD1. CDR1 and CDR2 (germline): SEHNR, FQNEAQ (reference sequence). J lost 4 bases, V lost 0 bases, and 11 bases had no gene match. The CDR3 loop spans 17 amino acids. The CDR3 DNA follows: TGTGCCAGCAGCTTAGCCTTACGACAGGGCGGTTTAGAGACCCAGTACTTC. Translating gives CASSLALRQGGLETQYF.

The V call is TRBV9, the J call TRBJ2-1, with no clear D. Germline values: CDR1 SGDLS, CDR2 YYNGEE. Between the trimmed V and J ends, which lost 0 bases and 9 bases, there was a span of 16 bases. CDR3 length: 15 residues. The CDR3 DNA follows: TGTGCCAGCAGCGTAGATTTTTTTGACGGTTCTGAGCAGTTCTTC. This translates into CASSVDFFDGSEQFF.

As DNA, the CDR3 is TGTGCCAGCAGCTTTGGGGTTGCGGGAGTGGATGAGCAGTTCTTC. This encodes CASSFGVAGVDEQFF. The genes are TRBV7-2 and TRBJ2-1; 7 bases agree with TRBD2. This CDR3 spans 15 amino acids. After removal of 3 bases from V and 8 bases from J, the junction contained 10 bases not matched to a gene. Germline CDR1 and CDR2: SGHTA and FQGNSA.

The gene calls are TRBV11-2 and TRBJ2-2; 11 bases match TRBD2. Germline CDR1 reads SGHAT; CDR2 reads FQNNGV. The CDR3 is 17 residues long. With 6 bases clipped from V and 5 bases from J, the junction kept 11 bases outside the gene matches. The CDR3 DNA follows: TGTGCCAGCAGGTTACTAGCGGGAGCGGGGGGGACCGGGGAGCTGTTTTTT. Amino acids: CASRLLAGAGGTGELFF.

V usage is TRBV7-9 and J usage is TRBJ1-3; tentatively, D is TRBD1 (5 bases). The CDR3 loop spans 15 amino acids. Germline-derived CDR1 and CDR2 are SEHNR and FQNEAQ (reference sequence). The V and J ends lost 1 base and 3 bases respectively, with 10 bases between them. CDR3 coding DNA: TGTGCCAGCAGCTTAGACAGGCCGGGTGGAAACACCATATATTTT. Protein sequence: CASSLDRPGGNTIYF.

The CDR3 nucleotides read TGTGCCAGCAGCCAGAAACCCCGACAGGGGACGGATTACGAGCAGTACTTC. Translating it yields CASSQKPRQGTDYEQYF. V is TRBV7-8 and J is TRBJ2-7, with 8 bases matching TRBD1. CDR3 length: 17 residues. Germline CDR1 SGHVS, CDR2 FQNEAQ. Losses at the gene ends were 5 bases for V and 4 bases for J; bases not matched to a gene: 16. Based on the CDR3 plus reference TRBV7-8 and TRBJ2-7, the full variable domain is GAGVSQSPRYKVAKRGQDVALRCDPISGHVSLFWYQQALGQGPEFLTYFQNEAQLDKSGLPSDRFFAERPEGSVSTLKIQRTQQEDSAVYLCASSQKPRQGTDYEQYFGPGTRLTVT.